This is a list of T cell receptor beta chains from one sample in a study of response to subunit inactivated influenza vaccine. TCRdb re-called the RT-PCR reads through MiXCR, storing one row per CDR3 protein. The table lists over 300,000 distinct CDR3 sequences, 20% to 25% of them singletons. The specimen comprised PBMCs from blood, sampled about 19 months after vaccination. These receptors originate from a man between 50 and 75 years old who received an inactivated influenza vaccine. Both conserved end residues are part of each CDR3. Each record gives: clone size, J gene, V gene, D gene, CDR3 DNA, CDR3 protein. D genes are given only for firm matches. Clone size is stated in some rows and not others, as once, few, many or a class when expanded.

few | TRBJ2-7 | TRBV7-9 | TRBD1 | TGTGCCAGCAGCCTCGGGACAGCCTACGAGCAGTACTTC | CASSLGTAYEQYF
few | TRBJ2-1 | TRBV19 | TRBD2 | TGTGCCAGTAGTGCGGGACTAGCGGGATCCCAGTTCTTC | CASSAGLAGSQFF
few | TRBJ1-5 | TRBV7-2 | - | TGTGCCAGCAGCTCGCCGTCTGGTCAGCCCCAGCATTTT | CASSSPSGQPQHF
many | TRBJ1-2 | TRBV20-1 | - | TGCAGTGCTAGGATCCCTACTAACTATGGCTACACCTTC | CSARIPTNYGYTF
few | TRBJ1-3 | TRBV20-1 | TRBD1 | TGCAGTGCTAATCTTGCAGGGGGCATCTCTGGAAACACCATATATTTT | CSANLAGGISGNTIYF
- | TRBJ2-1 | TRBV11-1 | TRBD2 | TGTGCCAGCAGCTTAGGGGAGGGCCCCTACAATGAGCAGTTCTTC | CASSLGEGPYNEQFF
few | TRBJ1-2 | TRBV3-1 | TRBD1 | TGTGCCAGCAGCCCGGGACAGGGAATAGCTGGCTACACCTTC | CASSPGQGIAGYTF
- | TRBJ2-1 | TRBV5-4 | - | TGTGCCAGCAGCTTGGGGGGAATGGGTGAGCAGTTCTTC | CASSLGGMGEQFF
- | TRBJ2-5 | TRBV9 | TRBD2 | TGTGCCGTACACGGGGTAGCGGGGGCCCAAGAGACCCAGTACTTC | CAVHGVAGAQETQYF
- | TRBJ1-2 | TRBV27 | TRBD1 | TGTGCCAGCAGTCCACAGGGGTCCAGGGGTGGCTACACCTTC | CASSPQGSRGGYTF
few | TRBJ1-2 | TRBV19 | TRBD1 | TGTGCCAGTAGTATAGTCGCCGGGACAGGGTTTGGCTACACCTTC | CASSIVAGTGFGYTF
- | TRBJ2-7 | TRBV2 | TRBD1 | TGTGCCAGCAGCGCTATGACAGGGTTGGAGCAGTACTTC | CASSAMTGLEQYF
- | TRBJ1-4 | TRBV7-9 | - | TGTGCCAGCAGCCTGGCCACCTACCTTAACAGGAATGAAAAACTGTTTTTT | CASSLATYLNRNEKLFF
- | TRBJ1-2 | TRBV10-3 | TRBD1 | TGTGCCACAAAGGGTCTGTCAGGGGGCGGCTACACCTTC | CATKGLSGGGYTF
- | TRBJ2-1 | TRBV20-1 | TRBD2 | TGCAGTGCTAGGGTAGGGACTAGCGGTCTCTATGAGCAGTTCTTC | CSARVGTSGLYEQFF
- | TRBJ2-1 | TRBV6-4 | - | TGTGCCAGCAGTGTACTCCGGGGTTCCTACAATGAGCAGTTCTTC | CASSVLRGSYNEQFF
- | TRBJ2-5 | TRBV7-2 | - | TGTGCCAGCAGCTTGGACAGTCTTACCCAGTACTTC | CASSLDSLTQYF
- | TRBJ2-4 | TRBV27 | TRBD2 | TGTGCCAGCAGTTTGATTGGGACTAGCGCCTCGCGAAACATTCAGTACTTC | CASSLIGTSASRNIQYF
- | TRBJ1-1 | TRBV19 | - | TGTGCCAGTACCCCGACAGAATGGACTGAAGCTTTCTTT | CASTPTEWTEAFF
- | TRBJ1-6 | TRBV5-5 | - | TGTGCCAGCAGCTTGGCCGTGGACAATAATTCACCCCTCCACTTT | CASSLAVDNNSPLHF
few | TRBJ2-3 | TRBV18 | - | TGTGCCAGCTCACCGTCAGGGGAAGTTGCAGATACGCAGTATTTT | CASSPSGEVADTQYF
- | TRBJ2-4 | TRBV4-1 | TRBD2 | TGCGCCAGCAGCCAAGAGCCCCCCCGGACTAGCGGGAGTCGAAGGCTAAACATTCAGTACTTC | CASSQEPPRTSGSRRLNIQYF
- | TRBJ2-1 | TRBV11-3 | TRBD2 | TGTGCCAGCAGCTCTAGCGGAATCGGTGAGCAGTTCTTC | CASSSSGIGEQFF
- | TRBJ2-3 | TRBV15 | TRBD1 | TGTGCCACCAGCAGAGCCCAGGGGGCTGGGAGCAATCAGCCCCAGTATTTT | CATSRAQGAGSNQPQYF
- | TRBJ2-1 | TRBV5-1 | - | TGCGCCAGCAGCTTGGGGAGGAGCTCCTACAATGAGCAGTTCTTC | CASSLGRSSYNEQFF
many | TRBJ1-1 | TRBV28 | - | TGTGCCAGCAGAATTAGGGGCATGAACACTGAAGCTTTCTTT | CASRIRGMNTEAFF
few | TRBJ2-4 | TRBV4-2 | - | TGTGCCAGCGGTACCGTTGGGGGAGCCAAAAACATTCAGTACTTC | CASGTVGGAKNIQYF
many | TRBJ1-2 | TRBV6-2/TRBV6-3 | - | TGTGCCAGCAGAGTGTCCGGGACTCACTATGGCTACACCTTC | CASRVSGTHYGYTF
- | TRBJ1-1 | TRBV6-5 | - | TGTGCCAGCAGTTACTCGAGTATGAACACTGAAGCTTTCTTT | CASSYSSMNTEAFF
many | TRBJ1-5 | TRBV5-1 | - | TGCGCCAGCAGCGAGGGACTCCACGAGAATCAGCCCCAGCATTTT | CASSEGLHENQPQHF
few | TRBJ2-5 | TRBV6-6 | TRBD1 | TGTGCCAGCAGTCGACAGGGCGTCGAGACCCAGTACTTC | CASSRQGVETQYF
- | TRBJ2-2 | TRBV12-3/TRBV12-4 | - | TGTGCCAGCAGTTTTTCGGTTCCTGGGGAGCTGTTTTTT | CASSFSVPGELFF
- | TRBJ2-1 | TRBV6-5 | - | TGTGCCAGCAGGTCCGTGCGGATTGAGCAGTTCTTC | CASRSVRIEQFF
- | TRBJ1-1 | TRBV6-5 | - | TGTGCCAGCAGTTACTCGATGGGGGGGGCCACTGAAGCTTTCTTT | CASSYSMGGATEAFF
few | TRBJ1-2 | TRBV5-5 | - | TGTGCCAGCAGTCGGACCAGGGAGAACTATGGCTACACCTTC | CASSRTRENYGYTF
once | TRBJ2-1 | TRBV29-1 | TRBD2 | TGCAGCACCCGGGAGGGCTGGAATGAGCAGTTCTTC | CSTREGWNEQFF
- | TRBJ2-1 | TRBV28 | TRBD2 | TGTGCCAGCAGCATGACTAGCGGGAGGGCCTATGCAAGGTACAATGAGCAGTTCTTC | CASSMTSGRAYARYNEQFF
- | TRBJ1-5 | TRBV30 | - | TGTGCCTGGAGTGTGGGTCCGGATCAGCCCCAGCATTTT | CAWSVGPDQPQHF
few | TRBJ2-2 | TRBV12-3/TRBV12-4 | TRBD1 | TGTGCCAGCAGTTTCCCGGGACAGGGGACCGGGGAGCTGTTTTTT | CASSFPGQGTGELFF